The 14 T cell receptor beta chains presented below share a single source sample, sequenced in a study of Ad26.COV2.S vaccination and SARS-CoV-2 variants. The sample's treatment: around 19 received Ad26.COV2.S at low or high dose, single or two shots; 5 received placebo; per-sample allocation not given. The investigators took samples on day 63 after the first vaccine or placebo injection. The protocol was immunoSEQ multiplex PCR, while the TCRdb copy is restricted to in-frame clones and leaves out a portion. The sample has about half a million clones; roughly nine tenths are singletons. This sample comprised peripheral blood, obtained in a trial of Ad26.COV2.S vaccine versus placebo. Receptors were obtained from a person aged 18-60 years who received the Ad26.COV2.S COVID-19 vaccine or a placebo.

The rearrangement links TRBV11-2 to TRBJ1-5; the D is unclear. This CDR3 has 19 residues. Germline V gene data show CDR1 as SGHAT and CDR2 as FQNNGV. V lost 0 bases and J 0 bases, leaving 18 bases between the germline ends. The CDR3 here is CASSLDTPSGIYSNQPQHF. In nucleotides, the CDR3 is TGTGCCAGCAGCTTAGATACGCCCAGTGGGATTTATAGCAATCAGCCCCAGCATTTT. The variable domain in full, with the rest retrieved from reference TRBV11-2 and TRBJ1-5, is EAGVAQSPRYKIIEKRQSVAFWCNPISGHATLYWYQQILGQGPKLLIQFQNNGVVDDSQLPKDRFSAERLKGVDSTLKIQPAKLEDSAVYLCASSLDTPSGIYSNQPQHFGDGTRLSIL.

The CDR3 nucleotides are TGTGCCACCGCTTACGGACAGGTTTATGGCTACACCTTC. As protein: CATAYGQVYGYTF. The chain joins TRBV19 to TRBJ1-2; 7 positions agree with TRBD1. V shed 10 bases and J 5 bases; nucleotides not matched to a gene: 10. The germline CDR1 and CDR2 sequences are LNHDA and SQIVND (reference sequence). This CDR3 comprises 13 residues.

This clone was counted a few times. The chain uses TRBV28 and TRBJ2-7, with 8 nucleotides matching TRBD2. CDR3 size: 12 residues. The germline V gene encodes CDR1 MDHEN and CDR2 SYDVKM. The J segment lost 5 bases and the V segment lost 6 bases, leaving 3 bases of the junction unmatched. The CDR3 coding sequence is TGTGCCAGCAGGAGCGGGAGAAACGAGCAGTACTTC. Its protein is CASRSGRNEQYF.

This chain links TRBV4-1 with TRBJ2-7, with TRBD1 as a possible D gene (6 bases). CDR3 length: 18 amino acids. The germline gives CDR1 MGHRA, CDR2 YSYEKL. V lost 2 bases to trimming and J lost 2 bases, with 22 bases between them. The CDR3 is CASSQIWLRDKGTYEQYF. As DNA, the CDR3 is TGCGCCAGCAGCCAAATATGGTTACGGGACAAGGGTACCTACGAGCAGTACTTC.

This chain connects TRBV6-5 to TRBJ2-7; 10 bases agree with TRBD2. The V gene's germline CDR1 is MNHEY and CDR2 SVGAGI. The CDR3 extends over 13 amino acids. Unmatched junction bases numbered 5, after V lost 6 bases and J lost 6 bases. The CDR3 loop is CASRPSGSGEQYF. CDR3 sequence (DNA): TGTGCCAGCAGACCTAGCGGGAGCGGCGAGCAGTACTTC.

The chain employs TRBV2 and TRBJ2-5; a weak D match, TRBD2 (6 bases). The CDR3 has 13 amino acids. Germline V gives CDR1 SNHLY, CDR2 FYNNEI. V was trimmed by 9 bases and J by 6 bases, leaving 17 bases between them. CDR3 loop: CASLRGGLKTQYF. In DNA, the CDR3 is TGTGCCAGTCTAAGGGGAGGCCTAAAGACCCAGTACTTC.

The rearrangement joins TRBV10-3 to TRBJ2-6; 12 nucleotides line up with TRBD2. The junction had 8 bases not matched to a gene; V was cut back by 2 bases and J by 0 bases. This CDR3 is built from 20 residues. CDR1 is ENHRY, CDR2 SYGVKD, per germline. The CDR3 protein is CAISEPRTSGISSGANVLTF. The CDR3, as DNA: TGTGCCATCAGTGAGCCCCGGACTAGCGGGATTAGCTCTGGGGCCAACGTCCTGACTTTC.

J is TRBJ1-4 and V is TRBV5-1; 9 bases match TRBD1. The germline gives CDR1 SGHRS, CDR2 YFSETQ. V trimming: 3 bases; J trimming: 6 bases; junction bases outside the gene matches: 12. The CDR3 sequence is 17 residues long. The CDR3 DNA reads TGCGCCAGCAGCTACGGAGCCGGACAGGGGAGGGATGAAAAACTGTTTTTT. It specifies CASSYGAGQGRDEKLFF. Combining the CDR3 with reference TRBV5-1 and TRBJ1-4 gives the whole variable domain KAGVTQTPRYLIKTRGQQVTLSCSPISGHRSVSWYQQTPGQGLQFLFEYFSETQRNKGNFPGRFSGRQFSNSRSEMNVSTLELGDSALYLCASSYGAGQGRDEKLFFGSGTQLSVL.

The chain employs TRBV10-3 and TRBJ2-3, with D perhaps TRBD2 (5 bases). Trimming cost V 6 bases and J 0 bases, with 7 bases left between them. Germline loops: CDR1 ENHRY, CDR2 SYGVKD. The CDR3 has 13 amino acids. The CDR3 reads CAIRRESTDTQYF. The CDR3 DNA reads as TGTGCCATCAGGAGGGAGAGCACAGATACGCAGTATTTT.

This clone has a handful of counts. This chain uses TRBV6-5 with TRBJ2-7; 7 bases fit TRBD2. CDR3 length: 15 residues. The J segment lost 2 bases and the V segment lost 0 bases, leaving 4 bases of the junction unmatched. Germline V lookup: CDR1 MNHEY, CDR2 SVGAGI. This CDR3 reads CASSYSGLAAYEQYF. CDR3 bases: TGTGCCAGCAGTTACTCGGGGCTAGCGGCCTACGAGCAGTACTTC.

This chain connects TRBV4-2 to TRBJ2-1; D is perhaps TRBD2 (6 bases). Germline assignment: CDR1 LGHNA and CDR2 YNFKEQ. V gave up 0 bases and J gave up 3 bases, with 12 bases separating them. The CDR3 spans 16 residues. The CDR3 region is CASSQDTSKNYNEQFF. CDR3 sequence (DNA): TGTGCCAGCAGCCAAGATACTAGCAAAAACTACAATGAGCAGTTCTTC.

This rearrangement joins TRBV30 to TRBJ1-5; D unclear. CDR1 and CDR2 from the germline V gene are GTSNPN and SVGIG (reference sequence). V lost 2 bases and J lost 11, with 16 bases in between. The CDR3 extends over 13 amino acids. The CDR3: CAWSPGWDLAQHF. The CDR3 nucleotides read TGTGCCTGGAGTCCCGGGTGGGATTTAGCCCAGCATTTT.

The chain links TRBV29-1 to TRBJ2-6; D not resolved. Germline V gene data show CDR1 as SQVTM and CDR2 as ANQGSEA. This CDR3 region has 14 residues. Between the trimmed V and J ends, which lost 4 bases and 3 bases, there was a span of 10 bases. The CDR3 protein is CSVGQGFGANVLTF. The CDR3 coding sequence is TGCAGCGTTGGTCAAGGGTTTGGGGCCAACGTCCTGACTTTC.

The chain couples TRBV4-1 to TRBJ1-2, with D maybe TRBD1 (6 bases). The length of the CDR3 is 18 residues. Germline lookup yields CDR1 MGHRA and CDR2 YSYEKL. Trimming removed 4 bases at V and 2 bases at J, with 23 bases between. CDR3 DNA sequence: TGCGCCAGCAGCCCGCTCGGGACAAGGCCTCACCTAAACTATGGCTACACCTTC. It translates to CASSPLGTRPHLNYGYTF.